The sequence of this TCR beta chain was determined in a study of tumor and adjacent non-tumor tissue in lung cancer. The overall study: Samples averaged roughly 4 million productive TCRbeta reads each.

Three rounds of nested PCR, following a modified ARM-PCR protocol, produced the TCRbeta library. TCRdb re-called the multiplex PCR reads through MiXCR, storing one row per CDR3 protein. Of 40,000 or so distinct CDR3 sequences listed, roughly 60% are singletons. Comments on this clonotype: Its antigen is still unknown. This CDR3 is missing its conserved last phenylalanine or tryptophan, likely due to a read error.

Per the germline V gene, CDR1 is SGHAT and CDR2 is FQNNGV. The CDR3 length is 18 residues. Points from the study as a whole: Tumor tissue had significantly higher TCR diversity than normal lung. Tumor TCR diversity, when higher, was linked to shorter survival.

No cell sorting was done before RNA was extracted from the tissue. More than 3 cm separated this lung sample from the edge of the tumor. The sequence was collected from a man aged 50 or older with non-small cell lung cancer. V gene TRBV11-2 combines with J gene TRBJ1-2, with D unclear. Sequenced: distant non-tumor lung tissue. Written as DNA, the CDR3 is TGTGCCAGCAGCTCAAACGGTCACCTGGATTTAGCTAACTATGACTACACCCTC. This codes for CASSSNGHLDLANYDYTL.